These T cell receptor beta chains were read from a single sample in a study of blood T cell repertoires in COVID-19. Assay used: immunoSEQ multiplex PCR; TCRdb lists only in-frame clones, some missing. The table lists 450,000 to 600,000 clones, about nine tenths of them singletons. Source material: PBMCs or T cells enriched from blood (not recorded which). Every receptor here comes from a woman in her late teens or twenties who had recovered from COVID-19. The CDR3 runs from the conserved cysteine through the conserved F or W. The order of the fields is CDR3 DNA, CDR3 protein, clone size, V gene, D gene, J gene. The D gene is left open where the match is weak. Rows give clone size only sometimes, using once, few, many, or a class for an expanded clone.

TGTGCCAGCAGCCAAGGGGCGACCTCGCAGTATTTT,CASSQGATSQYF,-,TRBV3-1/TRBV3-2,-,TRBJ2-3
TGTGCCAGCAGTTACGAACCGACAGGTTATCAGCCCCAGCATTTT,CASSYEPTGYQPQHF,-,TRBV6-6,-,TRBJ1-5
TGTGCCAGCAGCCAAGGGATAGGGGGACGGTTTGAAAAACTGTTTTTT,CASSQGIGGRFEKLFF,-,TRBV3-1/TRBV3-2,-,TRBJ1-4
TGTGCCAGCAGTTCCCCCGGGACACCGTACGAGCAGTACTTC,CASSSPGTPYEQYF,-,TRBV28,-,TRBJ2-7
TGCGCCAGCACGGAGAGAAACACCGGGGAGCTGTTTTTT,CASTERNTGELFF,-,TRBV5-1,-,TRBJ2-2
TGTGACTCCCGACCTCCTAAACACAGGGGGTTCGACTCCTACGAGCAGTACTTC,CDSRPPKHRGFDSYEQYF,-,TRBV11-2,TRBD1,TRBJ2-7
TGTGCCAGCAGACGGAGGGCGGGGAGCACAGATACGCAGTATTTT,CASRRRAGSTDTQYF,-,TRBV6-5,-,TRBJ2-3
TGTGCCAGCAGCTTTGGGGGACAGATCGAAAAACTGTTTTTT,CASSFGGQIEKLFF,-,TRBV5-6,TRBD1,TRBJ1-4
TGTGCCAGCAGCCAAGTTTATGGGGAGGGCACTGAAGCTTTCTTT,CASSQVYGEGTEAFF,few,TRBV3-1/TRBV3-2,-,TRBJ1-1
TGCGCCAGCAGCTTGGGACAGGGCCTCAATCAGCCCCAGCATTTT,CASSLGQGLNQPQHF,few,TRBV5-1,TRBD1,TRBJ1-5
TGTGCCAGCAGCCCCTATGGGGGGAGGGCTGAAGCTTTCTTT,CASSPYGGRAEAFF,-,TRBV3-1/TRBV3-2,-,TRBJ1-1
TGTGCCAGCAGCCAAGATATAAATTCACCCCTCCACTTT,CASSQDINSPLHF,-,TRBV3-1/TRBV3-2,-,TRBJ1-6
TGCGCCAGCAGCTCAAACCGGGACAGGCAGTTCTTC,CASSSNRDRQFF,once,TRBV5-1,TRBD1,TRBJ2-1
TGTGCCAGCAGTCACGGGACTAGTTCGGACGAGCAGTACTTC,CASSHGTSSDEQYF,few,TRBV3-1/TRBV3-2,TRBD2,TRBJ2-7